This paragraph reports one TCR beta chain. Its antigen is currently unknown. Trimming at V came to 7 bases and at J to 8 bases, leaving 17 bases not matched to a gene. The germline V gene has CDR1 LNHDA and CDR2 SQIVND (reference sequence). The CDR3 length is 16 residues. This record belongs to a study of Ad26.COV2.S vaccination and SARS-CoV-2 variants. Study results and caveats: Non-spike TCR breadth did not differ much between vaccine and placebo recipients.

This table comes from immunoSEQ multiplex PCR, and its TCRdb copy is limited to in-frame clones, with some not included. The sample lists approximately 420,000 clones; 70% to 90% were seen once. Treatment described: some 19 received Ad26.COV2.S at low or high dose, single or two shots; 5 received placebo; per-sample allocation not given. It was on day 63 after the first vaccine or placebo injection that samples were taken. This specimen was peripheral blood, taken in a trial of Ad26.COV2.S vaccine versus placebo. This chain joins TRBV19 and TRBJ2-1; TRBD2 agrees at 7 bases. This clonotype was obtained from a person between 18 and 60 years old who received the Ad26.COV2.S COVID-19 vaccine or a placebo. The CDR3 DNA reads as TGTGCCAGTACCCCCGGGTGGGGAGGGGCAGAATATGAGCAGTTCTTC. This codes for CASTPGWGGAEYEQFF.